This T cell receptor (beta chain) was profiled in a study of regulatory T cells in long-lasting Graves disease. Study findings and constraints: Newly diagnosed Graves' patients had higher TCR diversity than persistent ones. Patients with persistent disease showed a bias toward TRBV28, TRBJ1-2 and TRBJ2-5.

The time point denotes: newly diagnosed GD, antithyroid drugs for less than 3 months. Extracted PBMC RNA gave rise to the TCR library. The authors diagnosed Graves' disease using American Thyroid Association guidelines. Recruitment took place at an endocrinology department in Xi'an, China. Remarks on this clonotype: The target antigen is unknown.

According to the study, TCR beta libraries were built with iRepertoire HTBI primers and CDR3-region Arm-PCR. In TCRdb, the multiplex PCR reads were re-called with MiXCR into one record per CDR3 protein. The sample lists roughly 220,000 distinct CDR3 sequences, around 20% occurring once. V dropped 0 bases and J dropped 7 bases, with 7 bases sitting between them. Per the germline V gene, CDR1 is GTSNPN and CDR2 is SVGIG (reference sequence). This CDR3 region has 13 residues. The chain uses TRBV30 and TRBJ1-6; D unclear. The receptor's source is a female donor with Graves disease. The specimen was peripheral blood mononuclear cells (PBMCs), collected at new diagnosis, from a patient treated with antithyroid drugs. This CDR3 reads CAWSVSPNSPLHF. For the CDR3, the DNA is TGTGCCTGGAGTGTAAGCCCGAATTCACCCCTCCACTTT.